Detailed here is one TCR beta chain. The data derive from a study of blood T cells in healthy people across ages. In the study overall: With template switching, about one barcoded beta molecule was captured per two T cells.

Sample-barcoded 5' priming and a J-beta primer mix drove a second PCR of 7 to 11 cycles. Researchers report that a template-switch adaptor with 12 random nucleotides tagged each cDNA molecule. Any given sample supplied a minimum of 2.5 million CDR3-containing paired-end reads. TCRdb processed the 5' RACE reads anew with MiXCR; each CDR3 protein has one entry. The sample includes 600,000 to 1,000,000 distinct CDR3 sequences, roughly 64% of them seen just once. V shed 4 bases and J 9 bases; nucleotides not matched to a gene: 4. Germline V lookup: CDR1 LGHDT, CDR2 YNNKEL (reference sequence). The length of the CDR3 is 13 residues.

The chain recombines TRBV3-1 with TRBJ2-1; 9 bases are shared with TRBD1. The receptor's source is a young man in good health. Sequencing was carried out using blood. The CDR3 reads CASSPTGGGEQFF. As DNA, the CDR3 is TGTGCCAGCAGCCCAACAGGGGGCGGTGAGCAGTTCTTC.